Listed here are 27 T cell receptor beta chains from one sample, sequenced in a study of tumor-infiltrating lymphocytes in primary liver carcinoma. A constant-region primer served to make TCR beta cDNA from around 540 ng total RNA. Slightly modified ARM-PCR with three nested multiplex PCR rounds yielded TCR beta libraries. TRBV1-TRBV30 forward primers paired with a C-beta reverse primer drove the first two PCR rounds, about 10 cycles each. Each CDR3 protein gets one entry after TCRdb re-called the multiplex PCR reads with MiXCR. The profile covers about 310,000 distinct CDR3 sequences, with almost 60% appearing a single time and more than 15% taken by the ten largest. Germline DNA was also extracted, and blood RNA derived from unsorted whole blood. The sequencing input was peripheral blood. All receptors come from a woman aged 25 to 39 with primary liver carcinoma and hepatitis B virus infection.

Turning to this clonotype: At one boundary the junction diverges from the germline segment, which might be a read error. The chain is built from TRBV11-2 and TRBJ2-2, with D tentatively TRBD1 or TRBD2 (5 bases each). The CDR3 covers 14 residues. Germline values: CDR1 SGHAT, CDR2 FQNNGV. The CDR3 loop is CAGSLVGTSGELFF. Here the CDR3 DNA reads TGTGCCGGCAGCTTAGTGGGGACCAGTGGGGAGCTGTTTTTT. The whole variable domain, remainder taken from reference TRBV11-2 and TRBJ2-2, is EAGVAQSPRYKIIEKRQSVAFWCNPISGHATLYWYQQILGQGPKLLIQFQNNGVVDDSQLPKDRFSAERLKGVDSTLKIQPAKLEDSAVYLCAGSLVGTSGELFFGEGSRLTVL.

This clonotype was seen once. A clone one base away is much larger, so this may be a read error. This chain links TRBV6-2 or TRBV6-3 with TRBJ1-1; D possibly corresponds to TRBD1 (6 bases). The CDR3 runs to 14 residues. The V end was cut by 7 bases, the J end by 2 bases, with 14 bases between. CDR1 is MNHEY, CDR2 SVGEGT, per germline. The CDR3 loop is CASTRGGSNTEAFF. CDR3 nucleotides: TGTGCCAGCACCAGAGGGGGGAGTAACACTGAAGCTTTCTTT.

As for this clonotype: A much larger clonotype is one base distant, so this may be a read error. V and J are TRBV6-5 and TRBJ1-5; no reliable D call. Trimming left V 6 bases short and J 6 bases short, with 21 bases between. CDR3 size: 16 residues. Germline CDR1 is MNHEY and CDR2 is SVGAGI. The CDR3 nucleotides read TGTGCCAGCAGCTCCCGGAGTGTCCGGGGAGTTCAGCCCCAGCATTTT. Its translation: CASSSRSVRGVQPQHF.

The chain is built from TRBV6-1 and TRBJ2-5, with 10 positions matching TRBD2. The CDR3 extends over 19 amino acids. With 0 bases clipped from V and 5 bases from J, the junction kept 15 bases outside the gene matches. Looked up from germline, CDR1 is MNHNS and CDR2 is SASEGT. Here the CDR3 reads CASSEAQPELAGIVETQYF. CDR3 nucleotide sequence: TGTGCCAGCAGTGAAGCTCAACCGGAACTAGCGGGAATTGTTGAGACCCAGTACTTC.

As regards this clonotype: One base away lies a much larger clone, so this may be a sequencing read error. The chain recombines TRBV12-3 or TRBV12-4 with TRBJ2-3, with D maybe TRBD1 (6 bases). Trimming removed 7 bases at V and 8 bases at J, with 13 bases between. The CDR3 totals 12 residues. CDR3: CASTEIGGTQYF. The CDR3 DNA reads as TGTGCCAGCACTGAAATAGGGGGTACGCAGTATTTT.

Comment on this clonotype: This may arise from a read error, as a much more abundant clone is one base away. It is likely a read error, because the conserved phenylalanine at the end of the CDR3 is missing. V and J are TRBV29-1 and TRBJ2-5; TRBD1 matches 12 bases. The CDR3 spans 16 residues. The junction had 11 bases not matched to a gene; V was cut back by 6 bases and J by 3 bases. Looked up from germline, CDR1 is SQVTM and CDR2 is ANQGSEA. The CDR3 spells CSVGPPGQGAKETQYS. Here the CDR3 DNA reads TGCAGCGTGGGACCACCGGGACAGGGGGCGAAAGAGACCCAGTACTCC.

A remark on this clonotype: It may be a read error: a sequence one base away is much more abundant. CDR3 sequence (DNA): TGTGCCAGCAGTTTACGGGTGGACTATGGCTACACCTTC. It is translated as CASSLRVDYGYTF. The rearrangement joins TRBV12-3 or TRBV12-4 to TRBJ1-2; D not certain. Trimming took 2 bases from V and 3 from J, leaving 7 bases between them. CDR3 length: 13 amino acids.

V and J are TRBV30 and TRBJ1-5; no clear D. Per germline, CDR1 GTSNPN and CDR2 SVGIG (reference sequence). Between the trimmed V and J ends, which lost 4 bases and 3 bases, there was a span of 10 bases. CDR3 length: 13 residues. The CDR3 coding sequence is TGTGCCTGGAAGGGCCAGCCCAATCAGCCCCAGCATTTT. The encoded protein is CAWKGQPNQPQHF.

Notes on this clonotype: One base away lies a much larger clone, so this may be a sequencing read error. V gene TRBV29-1 combines with J gene TRBJ1-1; 9 bases agree with TRBD1. The CDR3 has 12 amino acids. The germline CDR1 and CDR2 sequences are SQVTM and ANQGSEA. The chain's CDR3 is CIMGQGNTEAFF. The CDR3 bases are TGCATCATGGGACAGGGGAACACTGAAGCTTTCTTT.

About this clonotype: This may come from a read error, since a much larger clone is one base off. This rearrangement joins TRBV12-3 or TRBV12-4 to TRBJ2-1; 9 nucleotides align to TRBD2. The CDR3 is 15 amino acids. The V and J ends lost 4 bases and 4 bases, in that order; junction bases with no gene match: 5. CDR3 residues: CASSSHSGRYNEQFF. CDR3 nucleotides: TGTGCCAGCAGTTCTCATAGCGGGAGATACAATGAGCAGTTCTTC.

The rearrangement links TRBV12-3 or TRBV12-4 to TRBJ2-5; no clear D gene. The V end lost 3 bases, the J end lost 7 bases, and 15 bases lay between the germline ends. The CDR3 has 14 amino acids. Here the CDR3 DNA reads TGTGCCAGCAGTTTCCTGGCGTCAAAAGGGACCCAGTACTTC. Its protein product is CASSFLASKGTQYF.

Note on this clonotype: This may stem from a read error, because a much larger clone lies one nucleotide away. This sequence joins TRBV12-3 or TRBV12-4 and TRBJ1-1, with D unresolved. Deletions cut 4 bases from V and 8 bases from J, with 20 bases between. There are 15 residues in the CDR3. As DNA, the CDR3 is TGTGCCAGCAGTTCTTCCTGGACCGCCATCACGGAAGCTTTCTTT. Its protein product is CASSSSWTAITEAFF.

Worth noting for this clonotype: At one of its ends the junction is not consistent with the germline gene, which may arise from a read error. This sequence joins TRBV4-2 and TRBJ1-5, with D hard to call. This CDR3 is built from 15 residues. Germline values: CDR1 LGHNA, CDR2 YNFKEQ. The CDR3 DNA is TGTGCCAGCAACCAAGAACCCCGGTATTCGCAGCCCCAGCATTTT. It is translated as CASNQEPRYSQPQHF.

The genes are TRBV7-8 and TRBJ2-5; D remains ambiguous. Germline values: CDR1 SGHVS, CDR2 FQNEAQ. V was cut by 3 bases and J by 3 bases, with 14 bases left in between. This CDR3 is 15 amino acids long. CDR3 sequence reads: CASSLSRWYEETQYF. The CDR3 nucleotides are TGTGCCAGCAGCTTGTCGAGATGGTATGAAGAGACCCAGTACTTC.

The sample holds one count of this clonotype. J is TRBJ1-3 and V is TRBV4-2, with 9 bases that match TRBD1. In germline, CDR1 is LGHNA, CDR2 YNFKEQ. The CDR3 length is 22 residues. V dropped 9 bases and J dropped 0; count of bases not matched to a gene: 27. CDR3 in DNA: TGTGCCAGTAGCTCTCGCCTAAAATACAGGGGGCCCGACCGCCACTCTGGAAACACCATATATTTT. This gives the protein CASSSRLKYRGPDRHSGNTIYF.

On this clonotype itself: Given a much more abundant clone one base away, this may be a read error. The chain joins TRBV6-5 to TRBJ2-3, with 14 bases lining up with TRBD2. Germline CDR1 reads MNHEY; CDR2 reads SVGAGI. The CDR3 length is 16 residues. The chain's CDR3 is CASSGGTSGSPDRQYF. In DNA form, the CDR3 reads TGTGCCAGCAGTGGAGGGACTAGCGGGAGTCCAGATAGGCAGTATTTT.

As concerns this clonotype: A much larger clone lies a single base off, so this may be a read error. The rearrangement uses TRBV6-6 and TRBJ2-2; 7 bases fit TRBD1. Germline V gene data show CDR1 as MNHNY and CDR2 as SVGAGI (reference sequence). The CDR3 spans 16 residues. In DNA form, the CDR3 reads TGTGCCAGTCGACCATCCGGGACAGCGAACACCGGGGCGCTGTTTTTT. It codes for CASRPSGTANTGALFF.

Remarks on this clonotype: Germline is not matched at one junction end, which may reflect a read error. The chain couples TRBV6-5 to TRBJ1-1; no definite D call. Per the germline V gene, CDR1 is MNHEY and CDR2 is SVGAGI. There are 15 residues in the CDR3. Here the CDR3 DNA reads TGTGCCAGCAGTTACTCTGCTCGTTTGAACACTGAAGCTTTCTTC. Protein sequence: CASSYSARLNTEAFF.

At least ten counts were recorded for this clonotype. V is TRBV29-1 and J is TRBJ2-5; D gene unclear. Trimming shortened V by 2 bases and J by 1 base, and 8 bases separated the two germline ends. Germline CDR1 reads SQVTM; CDR2 reads ANQGSEA. The CDR3 totals 13 residues. Here the CDR3 DNA reads TGCAGCGTTGAAATGGGGTCCCAAGAGACCCAGTACTTC. Amino acids: CSVEMGSQETQYF. Combining the CDR3 with reference TRBV29-1 and TRBJ2-5 gives the whole variable domain SAVISQKPSRDICQRGTSLTIQCQVDSQVTMMFWYRQQPGQSLTLIATANQGSEATYESGFVIDKFPISRPNLTFSTLTVSNMSPEDSSIYLCSVEMGSQETQYFGPGTRLLVL.

The J gene is TRBJ2-5, the V gene TRBV5-1; D possibly uses TRBD1 or TRBD2 (5 bases each). Germline-derived CDR1 and CDR2 are SGHRS and YFSETQ. The V gene lost 0 bases and the J gene lost 4 bases, with 16 bases spanning the gap. The CDR3 covers 16 residues. CDR3 DNA: TGCGCCAGCAGCTTGGAGGGTGGGGGACGGTCAGAGACCCAGTACTTC. Protein sequence: CASSLEGGGRSETQYF. The full variable domain, its missing parts supplied by reference TRBV5-1 and TRBJ2-5, is KAGVTQTPRYLIKTRGQQVTLSCSPISGHRSVSWYQQTPGQGLQFLFEYFSETQRNKGNFPGRFSGRQFSNSRSEMNVSTLELGDSALYLCASSLEGGGRSETQYFGPGTRLLVL.

The chain uses TRBV6-5 and TRBJ1-1; D remains unclear. The CDR3 runs 15 residues. The V gene's germline CDR1 is MNHEY and CDR2 SVGAGI. V gave up 1 base and J gave up 1 base, with 10 bases separating them. DNA for the CDR3: TGTGCCAGCAGTTACTTGGGCGGAGGGAACACTGAAGCTTTCTTT. It is translated as CASSYLGGGNTEAFF.

Comment on this clonotype: This may be a read error: a much more frequent sequence differs by one nucleotide. This rearrangement joins TRBV6-6 to TRBJ2-1, with TRBD1 matching over 10 bases. The CDR3 runs 15 residues. In germline, CDR1 is MNHNY, CDR2 SVGAGI (reference sequence). The CDR3 coding sequence is TGTGCCAGCACCAAAAACCGGGACAGGGGTAATGAGCAGTCCTTC. It specifies CASTKNRDRGNEQSF.

This clonotype was detected once. Sequence at one end of the junction differs from germline and may be a read error. The chain uses TRBV11-2 and TRBJ2-5; 9 nucleotides match TRBD1. The CDR3 has 14 residues. The V gene's germline CDR1 is SGHAT and CDR2 FQNNGV. The CDR3, as DNA: TGTGCCAGGAGCTTATGGACAGGGGTCGAGACCCAGTACTTC. Residues: CARSLWTGVETQYF. Complete variable domain (other parts from reference TRBV11-2 and TRBJ2-5): EAGVAQSPRYKIIEKRQSVAFWCNPISGHATLYWYQQILGQGPKLLIQFQNNGVVDDSQLPKDRFSAERLKGVDSTLKIQPAKLEDSAVYLCARSLWTGVETQYFGPGTRLLVL.

The CDR3 nucleotides read TGTGCCAGCAGCCAGGACAGGGGTCTTGAAAAACTGTTTTTT. Translation gives CASSQDRGLEKLFF. The chain joins TRBV7-9 to TRBJ1-4; 9 nucleotides match TRBD1. Germline lookup yields CDR1 SEHNR and CDR2 FQNEAQ (reference sequence). The V gene end was trimmed by 5 bases and the J gene end by 7 bases; junction bases not matched to a gene: 5. This CDR3 is built from 14 residues.

As for this clonotype: This may arise from a read error, as a much more abundant clone is one base away. This chain uses TRBV29-1 with TRBJ2-5; 9 nucleotides agree with TRBD1. This CDR3 spans 14 amino acids. J lost 7 bases, V lost 3 bases, and 9 bases had no gene match. Germline V gene sequence: CDR1 SQVTM, CDR2 ANQGSEA. CDR3 DNA sequence: TGCAGCGTTGATGGACAGGGGCCAACTGGGACCCAGTACTTC. Its translation is CSVDGQGPTGTQYF.

J is TRBJ2-1 and V is TRBV11-2, with no clear D. The V gene lost 7 bases and the J gene lost 8 bases, with 12 bases spanning the gap. Germline loops: CDR1 SGHAT, CDR2 FQNNGV. The CDR3 sequence is 12 residues long. In DNA, the CDR3 is TGTGCCAGCATCATTGTCCCCGATGAGCAGTTCTTC. Translation gives CASIIVPDEQFF.

Notes on this clonotype: A much larger clone differs by one base, so this may be a read error. The chain employs TRBV12-3 or TRBV12-4 and TRBJ2-5, with D tentatively TRBD1 (5 bases). This CDR3 comprises 15 residues. Trimming took 3 bases from V and 5 from J, leaving 16 bases between them. CDR3 sequence: CASSLVNMGLETQYF. CDR3 nucleotides: TGTGCCAGCAGTTTGGTGAACATGGGGCTGGAGACCCAGTACTTC.